This TCR beta chain was recorded in a study of graft-versus-host responses after intestinal transplantation. Profiled with immunoSEQ multiplex PCR; TCRdb holds only in-frame clones, not every one. The sample has approximately 92,000 clones, 75% to 95% seen once. This clone was counted once. Its target is unknown. The receptor's source is a human donor who received an intestinal transplant. The sample was unstimulated CD8+ T cells sorted from spleen or lymph node cells, taken before intestinal transplant.

CDR3 sequence: CASRSGTGVEQFF. The CDR3 DNA sequence: TGTGCCAGCAGGTCCGGGACAGGTGTCGAGCAGTTCTTC. The chain couples TRBV2 to TRBJ2-1; 8 nucleotides line up with TRBD1. CDR1 and CDR2 (germline): SNHLY, FYNNEI. CDR3 length: 13 residues. V shed 6 bases and J 10 bases; nucleotides not matched to a gene: 8.